What follows is one T cell receptor beta chain and its context. Per the authors' pipeline: By means of reference gene primer amplification, nucleated cell counts were estimated. TCRdb keeps only in-frame clones here, not all; method: immunoSEQ multiplex PCR. Clone size and V and J calls were adopted from that table, with D and trimming inferred from the DNA. The sample records some 200,000 clones, around nine tenths being singletons. The data belong to a study of blood T cell repertoires in COVID-19. Across the whole study: COVID-19 samples from acute and convalescent phases originated in the United States, Italy and Spain. T cells, B-cell-depleted T cells, or PBMCs supplied cDNA or gDNA.

Germline CDR1 SGHNT, CDR2 YYREEE (reference sequence). V gave up 4 bases and J gave up 2 bases, with 15 bases separating them. The CDR3 extends over 15 amino acids. This clonotype originated in a man between 50 and 59 years old with acute or convalescent COVID-19. The chain links TRBV5-4 to TRBJ2-5; D is possibly TRBD1 (5 bases). Sequenced material: peripheral blood. CDR3 bases: TGTGCCAGCAGCCCCTGGGCAGGGTGGCAAGAGACCCAGTACTTC. Encoded protein: CASSPWAGWQETQYF.